The clone carrying this T cell receptor (beta chain) was recorded at least ten times. The antigen remains unidentified. The data are from a study of T cells in Graves' hyperthyroidism and ophthalmopathy. Broader study findings: Ophthalmopathy was distinguished from stable hyperthyroidism by 13 V-J signatures. Peripheral blood also featured most of the thyroid clonotypes expanded above 0.001.

Patients between 18 and 65 years old had hyperthyroidism, newly diagnosed and lasting under 2 months. 10 ml fresh peripheral blood yielded the PBMCs. RNA transcripts were the template for amplifying TCR beta CDR3 regions. The HTBI set primed first-round TCR CDR3 RT-PCR. TCRdb processed the multiplex PCR reads anew with MiXCR; each CDR3 protein has one entry. This sample carries about 690,000 distinct CDR3 sequences, 17% of them seen once, and the ten largest clones take about 14%. The CDR3 sequence is 12 residues long. V was shortened by 2 bases and J by 8 bases, with 6 bases between the two germline ends. Germline V gene data show CDR1 as SGHTA and CDR2 as FQGTGA.

The material sequenced was blood. This receptor was obtained from a man aged 50-60 years with Graves' hyperthyroidism. V and J are TRBV7-3 and TRBJ2-2, with D uncertain. CDR3 in DNA: TGTGCCAGCAGCTTAGATTTTGGGGAGCTGTTTTTT. This sequence encodes CASSLDFGELFF.